This T cell receptor (beta chain) derives from a study of blood T cell repertoires in COVID-19. Study information: Sites across the United States, Italy and Spain contributed samples from acute and convalescent COVID-19.

Sequenced by immunoSEQ multiplex PCR; TCRdb stores in-frame clones only, minus some. The table lists more than 65,000 clones, about three quarters of them singletons. V was trimmed by 3 bases and J by 3 bases, leaving 19 bases between them. CDR1 SGHRS and CDR2 YFSETQ come from the germline V gene. This CDR3 contains 16 residues. This chain uses TRBV5-1 with TRBJ2-7; D possibly corresponds to TRBD2 (5 bases). The receptor comes from a woman of 80 years or more with active or convalescent COVID-19. The source material was peripheral blood. Here the CDR3 reads CASSSRTDLKGYEQYF. DNA for the CDR3: TGCGCCAGCAGCTCACGGACTGACCTAAAGGGCTACGAGCAGTACTTC. Using reference TRBV5-1 and TRBJ2-7 for the parts outside the CDR3, the full variable domain is KAGVTQTPRYLIKTRGQQVTLSCSPISGHRSVSWYQQTPGQGLQFLFEYFSETQRNKGNFPGRFSGRQFSNSRSEMNVSTLELGDSALYLCASSSRTDLKGYEQYFGPGTRLTVT.